The T cell receptor beta chain described here comes from a study of blood T cells in healthy people across ages. This CDR3 is 11 amino acids long. CDR1 is SQVTM and CDR2 is ANQGSEA in the germline V gene. V lost 3 bases and J 9 bases, leaving 11 bases between the germline ends. Notes on this clonotype: The antigen is unknown.

A second PCR, run for roughly 7 to 11 cycles, used a sample-barcoded 5' primer plus a J-beta primer mix. MiXCR was run by TCRdb on the 5' RACE reads, yielding one entry per CDR3 protein. This table holds 550,000 to 750,000 distinct CDR3 sequences, more than 20% found once. Isolated PBMCs totaled at least 6 million in each sample. General study points: Whereas aged donors had fewer naive CD4+ cells, long-lived donors had more of them and higher diversity. Researchers said unsorted PBMCs prevented a conclusive naive versus antigen-experienced comparison.

The sequenced sample was blood. This sequence originates from a man aged 70-80 years in good health. The V gene is TRBV29-1, the J gene TRBJ2-5, with D perhaps TRBD1 (5 bases). The CDR3 nucleotides are TGCAGCGTTGAGGTGAAGGGGTCCCAGTACTTC. The encoded protein is CSVEVKGSQYF.